This T cell receptor beta chain was identified in a study of blood T cells in healthy people across ages. Overall study findings and caveats: Roughly linear age-related decline in beta diversity appeared, significant by age around 40.

Combining a sample-barcoded 5' primer with a J-beta primer mix, a second PCR ran for 7 to 11 cycles. TCRdb reprocessed the 5' RACE reads with MiXCR, giving one entry per CDR3 protein. The data contain hundreds of thousands of distinct CDR3 sequences, roughly 20% of them singletons. The CDR3 is made up of 14 amino acids. J gave up 7 bases and V 0 bases, and 4 bases lay outside the gene matches. From germline, CDR1 is SGHDT and CDR2 YYEEEE. Aged roughly 6 to 100, donors were systemically healthy Caucasians from Russia. Each donor's blood draw was roughly 10 milliliters of peripheral blood. PBMCs were isolated at a quantity of at least 6 million per sample. Notes on this clonotype: The antigen remains unidentified.

The receptor was derived from a man between 65 and 80 years old in good health. The chain uses TRBV5-6 and TRBJ1-2; TRBD1 matches 9 bases. Sequencing input: blood. The CDR3 nucleotides are TGTGCCAGCAGCTTGGGGGACAGGGCTGGTGGCTACACCTTC. It codes for CASSLGDRAGGYTF. The variable domain in full, completed from reference TRBV5-6 and TRBJ1-2, reads DAGVTQSPTHLIKTRGQQVTLRCSPKSGHDTVSWYQQALGQGPQFIFQYYEEEERQRGNFPDRFSGHQFPNYSSELNVNALLLGDSALYLCASSLGDRAGGYTFGSGTRLTVV.